These 13 T cell receptor beta chains were sequenced from one sample in a study of shared clonotypes between healthy human individuals. Assay: immunoSEQ multiplex PCR; the TCRdb copy retains only in-frame clones and omits some. The repertoire consists of hundreds of thousands of clones, with 73% occurring once and the leading ten covering around 1.8%. Sequenced input: memory CD4+ T cells sorted from blood. Subset indicated: CD45RA-negative fraction. Every receptor here comes from a woman in her thirties in good health.

This clone was counted only a few times. This chain joins TRBV25-1 and TRBJ1-4, with 7 nucleotides matching TRBD1. The CDR3 is made up of 16 amino acids. The V and J ends lost 3 bases and 4 bases, in that order; junction bases with no gene match: 8. Germline V gene lookup returns CDR1 MGHDK and CDR2 SYGVNS. The CDR3 here is CASSDPRRDSNEKLFF. The CDR3 DNA sequence: TGTGCCAGCAGTGATCCGCGGAGGGACAGTAATGAAAAACTGTTTTTT.

The chain couples TRBV28 to TRBJ1-2, with TRBD1 as a possible D gene (5 bases). Germline V gives CDR1 MDHEN, CDR2 SYDVKM. The V end was cut by 2 bases, the J end by 12 bases, with 16 bases between. The CDR3 covers 13 residues. CDR3: CASSLPGGGGNTF. CDR3 bases: TGTGCCAGCAGTTTACCTGGGGGTGGGGGAAACACCTTC.

The chain carries TRBV6-5 and TRBJ1-2, with 8 bases lining up with TRBD1. This CDR3 is 14 amino acids long. Germline V lookup: CDR1 MNHEY, CDR2 SVGAGI. J was trimmed by 8 bases and V by 5 bases; bases with no gene match: 10. CDR3 residues: CASSPTGDWGGYTF. The CDR3 nucleotides read TGTGCCAGCAGTCCGACAGGGGATTGGGGGGGCTACACCTTC.

This chain joins TRBV19 and TRBJ2-7; the D is unclear. There are 14 residues in the CDR3. Between the trimmed V and J ends, which lost 6 bases and 3 bases, there was a span of 15 bases. CDR1 and CDR2 (germline): LNHDA, SQIVND (reference sequence). This chain's CDR3 is CASRGGVGYYEQYF. The CDR3 DNA follows: TGTGCCAGTAGAGGCGGAGTCGGGTACTACGAGCAGTACTTC.

The V call is TRBV11-2, the J call TRBJ1-2; D remains ambiguous. CDR1 is SGHAT and CDR2 is FQNNGV in the germline V gene. Trimming pared 2 bases from V and 0 bases from J, leaving 7 bases between. This CDR3 has 14 residues. CDR3 nucleotide sequence: TGTGCCAGCAGCTTAAGTGCGTCTAACTATGGCTACACCTTC. Amino acid sequence: CASSLSASNYGYTF.

The gene calls are TRBV7-6 and TRBJ1-5, with D possibly TRBD1 on 5 matching bases. The CDR3 is made up of 14 amino acids. V lost 5 bases and J 11 bases, leaving 19 bases between the germline ends. From germline, CDR1 is SGHVS and CDR2 FNYEAQ. CDR3 sequence reads: CASSPRRDDLAQHF. In DNA form, the CDR3 reads TGTGCCAGCAGCCCCCGCAGGGATGACTTGGCCCAGCATTTT. The whole variable domain, remainder taken from reference TRBV7-6 and TRBJ1-5, is GAGVSQSPRYKVTKRGQDVALRCDPISGHVSLYWYRQALGQGPEFLTYFNYEAQQDKSGLPNDRFSAERPEGSISTLTIQRTEQRDSAMYRCASSPRRDDLAQHFGDGTRLSIL.

The chain joins TRBV9 to TRBJ1-1; no definite D call. The CDR3 contains 15 residues. Trimming removed 0 bases at V and 4 bases at J, with 13 bases between. Germline V gives CDR1 SGDLS, CDR2 YYNGEE. The CDR3 coding sequence is TGTGCCAGCAGCGTAGTGATGGCTGGGAGCACTGAAGCTTTCTTT. It is translated as CASSVVMAGSTEAFF.

The chain joins TRBV28 to TRBJ2-7; 10 bases fit TRBD2. J lost 0 bases, V lost 11 bases, and 4 bases had no gene match. Germline V lookup: CDR1 MDHEN, CDR2 SYDVKM. CDR3 size: 13 residues. The CDR3 bases are TGTGCCGGAGCGGGAGGGGGCTCCTACGAGCAGTACTTC. This gives the protein CAGAGGGSYEQYF.

On this clone: This may be a read error: a much more frequent sequence differs by one nucleotide. The sample contains more than one DNA sequence encoding this CDR3. V gene TRBV6-1 combines with J gene TRBJ2-1; TRBD2 matches at 12 bases. The CDR3 spans 15 residues. V lost 3 bases to trimming and J lost 7 bases; unmatched junction nucleotides: 4. Germline CDR1 reads MNHNS; CDR2 reads SASEGT. CDR3 protein: CASSDLAGGPNEQFF. Written as DNA, the CDR3 is TGTGCCAGCAGTGACCTAGCGGGAGGGCCGAATGAGCAGTTCTTC.

A remark on this clone: The sample carries other DNA sequences with the same CDR3. This chain connects TRBV2 to TRBJ2-1, with unresolved D. The CDR3 is 12 amino acids. Trimming pared 5 bases from V and 6 bases from J, leaving 8 bases between. Germline V lookup: CDR1 SNHLY, CDR2 FYNNEI. CDR3 region: CASSRRSNEQFF. The CDR3 coding sequence is TGTGCCAGCAGTCGGCGGAGCAATGAGCAGTTCTTC.

The chain is built from TRBV6-6 and TRBJ1-2, with D maybe TRBD1 (5 bases). Germline lookup yields CDR1 MNHNY and CDR2 SVGAGI (reference sequence). The length of the CDR3 is 13 residues. Trimming shortened V by 6 bases and J by 0 bases, and 8 bases separated the two germline ends. CDR3 nucleotide sequence: TGTGCCAGCAGACTCAGGGCTAACTATGGCTACACCTTC. This encodes CASRLRANYGYTF.

The chain is built from TRBV27 and TRBJ2-7, with a tentative D call TRBD2 (6 bases). The CDR3 is made up of 15 amino acids. Germline values: CDR1 MNHEY, CDR2 SMNVEV (reference sequence). Trimming cost V 5 bases and J 2 bases, with 16 bases left between them. This CDR3 is CASSPPGSGAYEQYF. The CDR3 bases are TGTGCCAGCAGTCCTCCCGGTAGCGGTGCCTACGAGCAGTACTTC.

The chain employs TRBV28 and TRBJ2-3; D gene ambiguous. The germline gives CDR1 MDHEN, CDR2 SYDVKM. The V end was cut by 3 bases, the J end by 0 bases, with 7 bases between. The CDR3 is 14 residues long. Here the CDR3 DNA reads TGTGCCAGCAGTTTCAAGCAGAGCACAGATACGCAGTATTTT. This encodes CASSFKQSTDTQYF.